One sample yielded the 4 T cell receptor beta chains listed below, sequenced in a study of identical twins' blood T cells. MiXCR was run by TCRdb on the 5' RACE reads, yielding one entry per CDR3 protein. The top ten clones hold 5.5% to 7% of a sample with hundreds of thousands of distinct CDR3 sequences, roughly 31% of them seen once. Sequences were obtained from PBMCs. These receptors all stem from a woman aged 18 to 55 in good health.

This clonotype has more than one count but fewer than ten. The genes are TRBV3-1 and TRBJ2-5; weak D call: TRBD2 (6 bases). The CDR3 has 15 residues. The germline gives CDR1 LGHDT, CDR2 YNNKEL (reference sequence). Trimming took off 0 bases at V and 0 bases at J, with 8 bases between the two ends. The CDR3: CASSQEWGDQETQYF. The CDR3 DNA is TGTGCCAGCAGCCAAGAATGGGGGGACCAAGAGACCCAGTACTTC.

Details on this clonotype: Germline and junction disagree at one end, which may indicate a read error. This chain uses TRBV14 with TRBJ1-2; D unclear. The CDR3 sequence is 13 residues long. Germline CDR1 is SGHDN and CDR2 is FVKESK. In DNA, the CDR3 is TGTGGCAGCAGCCAAGACCCCCTCTATGGCTACACCTTC. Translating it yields CGSSQDPLYGYTF.

In DNA, the CDR3 is TGTGCCATCAGTGAGTCACTTCAACTCGGAGCTTTCTTT. Protein sequence: CAISESLQLGAFF. V gene TRBV10-3 combines with J gene TRBJ1-1, with unresolved D. Germline loops: CDR1 ENHRY, CDR2 SYGVKD. Trimming shortened V by 0 bases and J by 10 bases, and 12 bases separated the two germline ends. This CDR3 is built from 13 residues.

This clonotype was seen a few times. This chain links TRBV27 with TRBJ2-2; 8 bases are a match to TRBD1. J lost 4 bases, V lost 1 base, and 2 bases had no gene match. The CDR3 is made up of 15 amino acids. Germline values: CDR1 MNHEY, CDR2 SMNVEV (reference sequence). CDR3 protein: CASSLWTGTTGELFF. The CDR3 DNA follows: TGTGCCAGCAGTTTATGGACAGGGACCACCGGGGAGCTGTTTTTT.